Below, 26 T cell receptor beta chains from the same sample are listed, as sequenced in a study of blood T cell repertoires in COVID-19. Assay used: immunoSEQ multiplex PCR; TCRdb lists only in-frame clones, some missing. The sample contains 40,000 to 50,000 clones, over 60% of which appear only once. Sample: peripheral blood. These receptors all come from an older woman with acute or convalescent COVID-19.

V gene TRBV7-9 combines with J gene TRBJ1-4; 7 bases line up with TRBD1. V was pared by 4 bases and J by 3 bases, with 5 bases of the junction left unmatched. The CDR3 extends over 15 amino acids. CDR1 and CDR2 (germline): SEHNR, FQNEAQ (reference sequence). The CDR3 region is CASSSRQGANEKLFF. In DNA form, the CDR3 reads TGTGCCAGCAGCTCAAGACAGGGTGCTAATGAAAAACTGTTTTTT.

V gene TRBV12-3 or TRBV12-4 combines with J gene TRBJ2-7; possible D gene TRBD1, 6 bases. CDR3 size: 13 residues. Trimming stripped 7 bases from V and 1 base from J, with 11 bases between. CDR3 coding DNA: TGTGCCAGCACCGGTAGGGGGTCCTACGAGCAGTACTTC. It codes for CASTGRGSYEQYF.

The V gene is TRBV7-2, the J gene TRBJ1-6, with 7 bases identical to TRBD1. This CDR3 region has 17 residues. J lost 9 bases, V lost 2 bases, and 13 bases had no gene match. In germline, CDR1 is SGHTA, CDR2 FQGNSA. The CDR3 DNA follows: TGTGCCAGCAGCTTACGACAGGGATGGAACTTTGGTTCACCCCTCCACTTT. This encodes CASSLRQGWNFGSPLHF.

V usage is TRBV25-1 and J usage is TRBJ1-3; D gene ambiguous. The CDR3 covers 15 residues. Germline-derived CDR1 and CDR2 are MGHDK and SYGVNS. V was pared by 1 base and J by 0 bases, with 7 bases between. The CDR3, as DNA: TGTGCCAGCAGTGAATCGGTCCCCTCTGGAAACACCATATATTTT. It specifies CASSESVPSGNTIYF.

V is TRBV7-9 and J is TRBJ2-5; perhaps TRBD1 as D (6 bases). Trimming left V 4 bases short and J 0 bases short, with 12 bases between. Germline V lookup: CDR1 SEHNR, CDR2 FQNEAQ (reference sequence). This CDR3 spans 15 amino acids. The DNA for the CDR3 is TGTGCCAGCAGCTCACAGGGCACGTACCAAGAGACCCAGTACTTC. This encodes CASSSQGTYQETQYF.

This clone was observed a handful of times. This chain's CDR3 is CASETGTYYGYTF. CDR3 DNA: TGTGCCAGTGAGACAGGGACCTACTATGGCTACACCTTC. The chain joins TRBV6-5 to TRBJ1-2; the match to TRBD1 covers 7 bases. The CDR3 covers 13 residues. CDR1 and CDR2 from the germline V gene are MNHEY and SVGAGI. V lost 9 bases to trimming and J lost 3 bases; unmatched junction nucleotides: 7.

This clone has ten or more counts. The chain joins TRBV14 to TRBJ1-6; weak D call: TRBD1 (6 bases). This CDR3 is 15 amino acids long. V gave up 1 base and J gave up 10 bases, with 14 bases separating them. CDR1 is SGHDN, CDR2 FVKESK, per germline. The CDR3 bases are TGTGCCAGCAGCCAAGGGAGGACAGTCGGGTCACCCCTCCACTTT. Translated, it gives CASSQGRTVGSPLHF.

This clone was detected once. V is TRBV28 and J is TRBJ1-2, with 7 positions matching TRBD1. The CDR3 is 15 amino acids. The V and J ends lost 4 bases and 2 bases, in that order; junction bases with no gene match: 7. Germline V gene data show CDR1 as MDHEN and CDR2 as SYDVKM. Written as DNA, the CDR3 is TGTGCCAGCAGTTACCCGACAGGGAGAAACTATGGCTACACCTTC. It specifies CASSYPTGRNYGYTF.

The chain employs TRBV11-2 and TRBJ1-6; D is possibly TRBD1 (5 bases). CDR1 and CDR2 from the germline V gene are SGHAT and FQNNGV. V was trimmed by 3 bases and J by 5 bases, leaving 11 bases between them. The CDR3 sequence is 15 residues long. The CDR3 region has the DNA TGTGCCAGCAGCTTCCAGGGTACCGATAATTCACCCCTCCACTTT. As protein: CASSFQGTDNSPLHF.

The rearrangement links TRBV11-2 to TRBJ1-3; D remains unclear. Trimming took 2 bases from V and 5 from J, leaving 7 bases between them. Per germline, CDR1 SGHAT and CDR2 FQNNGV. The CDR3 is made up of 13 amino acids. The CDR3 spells CASSLNLRNTIYF. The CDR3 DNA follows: TGTGCCAGCAGCTTAAACCTAAGAAACACCATATATTTT. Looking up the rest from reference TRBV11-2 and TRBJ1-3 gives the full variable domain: EAGVAQSPRYKIIEKRQSVAFWCNPISGHATLYWYQQILGQGPKLLIQFQNNGVVDDSQLPKDRFSAERLKGVDSTLKIQPAKLEDSAVYLCASSLNLRNTIYFGEGSWLTVV.

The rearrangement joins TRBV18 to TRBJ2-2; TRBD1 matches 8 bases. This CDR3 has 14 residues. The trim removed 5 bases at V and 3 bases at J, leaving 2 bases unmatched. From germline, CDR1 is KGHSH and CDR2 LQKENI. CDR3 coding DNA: TGTGCCAGCTCATTGGACAGGGACACCGGGGAGCTGTTTTTT. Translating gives CASSLDRDTGELFF.

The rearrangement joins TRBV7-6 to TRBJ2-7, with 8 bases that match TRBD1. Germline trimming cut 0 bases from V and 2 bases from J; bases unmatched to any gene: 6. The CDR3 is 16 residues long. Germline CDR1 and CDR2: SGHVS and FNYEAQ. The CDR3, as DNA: TGTGCCAGCAGCTTAGCTTCGCAGGGGGCAACCTACGAGCAGTACTTC. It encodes CASSLASQGATYEQYF.

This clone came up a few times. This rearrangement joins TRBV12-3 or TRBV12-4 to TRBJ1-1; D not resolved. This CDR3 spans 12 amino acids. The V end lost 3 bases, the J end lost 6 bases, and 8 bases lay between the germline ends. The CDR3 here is CASSFWGAEAFF. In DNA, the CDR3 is TGTGCCAGCAGTTTTTGGGGAGCTGAAGCTTTCTTT.

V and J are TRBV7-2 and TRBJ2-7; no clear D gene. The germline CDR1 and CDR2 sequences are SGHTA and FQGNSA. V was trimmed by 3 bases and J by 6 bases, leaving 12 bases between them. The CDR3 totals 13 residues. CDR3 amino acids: CASSFHMVPEQYF. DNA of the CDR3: TGTGCCAGCAGCTTTCACATGGTCCCCGAGCAGTACTTC. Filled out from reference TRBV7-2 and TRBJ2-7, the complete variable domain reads GAGVSQSPSNKVTEKGKDVELRCDPISGHTALYWYRQSLGQGLEFLIYFQGNSAPDKSGLPSDRFSAERTGGSVSTLTIQRTQQEDSAVYLCASSFHMVPEQYFGPGTRLTVT.

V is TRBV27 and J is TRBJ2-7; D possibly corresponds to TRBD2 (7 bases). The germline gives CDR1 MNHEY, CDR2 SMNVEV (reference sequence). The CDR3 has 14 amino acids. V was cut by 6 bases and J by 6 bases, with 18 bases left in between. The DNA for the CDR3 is TGTGCCAGCAGGCCCGAAACGCGGGGGCTCGAGCAGTACTTC. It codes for CASRPETRGLEQYF.

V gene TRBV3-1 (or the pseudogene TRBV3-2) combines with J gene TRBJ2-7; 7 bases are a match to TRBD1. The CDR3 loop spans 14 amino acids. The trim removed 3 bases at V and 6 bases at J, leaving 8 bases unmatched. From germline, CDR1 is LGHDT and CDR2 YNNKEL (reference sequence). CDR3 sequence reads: CASSHLQGLAEQYF. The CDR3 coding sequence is TGTGCCAGCAGCCATCTACAGGGGTTGGCCGAGCAGTACTTC.

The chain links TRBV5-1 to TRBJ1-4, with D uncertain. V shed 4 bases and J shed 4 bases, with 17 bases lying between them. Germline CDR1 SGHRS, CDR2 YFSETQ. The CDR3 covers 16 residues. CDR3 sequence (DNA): TGCGCCAGCAGCCTGGGTGGCGGAAGATTTAATGAAAAACTGTTTTTT. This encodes CASSLGGGRFNEKLFF.

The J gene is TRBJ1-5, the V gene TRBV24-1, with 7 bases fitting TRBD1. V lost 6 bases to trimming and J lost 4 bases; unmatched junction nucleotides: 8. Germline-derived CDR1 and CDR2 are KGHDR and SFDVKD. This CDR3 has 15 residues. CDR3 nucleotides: TGTGCCACCAGTACTAACAGGGGCACGAATCAGCCCCAGCATTTT. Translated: CATSTNRGTNQPQHF.

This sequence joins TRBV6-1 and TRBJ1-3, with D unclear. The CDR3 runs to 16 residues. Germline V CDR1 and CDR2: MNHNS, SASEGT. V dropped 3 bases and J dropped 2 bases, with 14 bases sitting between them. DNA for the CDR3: TGTGCCAGCAGTGAGTTCGCCTGGAGCGCTGGAAACACCATATATTTT. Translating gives CASSEFAWSAGNTIYF.

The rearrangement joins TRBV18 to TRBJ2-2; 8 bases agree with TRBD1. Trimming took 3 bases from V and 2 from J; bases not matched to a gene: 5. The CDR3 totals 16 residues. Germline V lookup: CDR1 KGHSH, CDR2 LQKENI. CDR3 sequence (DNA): TGTGCCAGCTCACCTTCTCAGGGGGCTAACACCGGGGAGCTGTTTTTT. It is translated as CASSPSQGANTGELFF.

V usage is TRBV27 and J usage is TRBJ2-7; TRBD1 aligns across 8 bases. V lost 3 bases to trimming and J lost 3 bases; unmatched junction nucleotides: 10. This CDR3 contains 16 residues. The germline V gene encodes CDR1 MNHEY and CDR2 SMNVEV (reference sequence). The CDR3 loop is CASSFRPGTGYYEQYF. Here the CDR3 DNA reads TGTGCCAGCAGTTTTCGTCCCGGGACAGGATACTACGAGCAGTACTTC.

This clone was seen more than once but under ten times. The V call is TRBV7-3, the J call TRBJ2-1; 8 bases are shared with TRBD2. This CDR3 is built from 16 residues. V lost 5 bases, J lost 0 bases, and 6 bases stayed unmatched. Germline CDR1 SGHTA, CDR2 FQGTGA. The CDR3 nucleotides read TGTGCCAGCAGCCGGGGGGGCACGAGCTCCTACAATGAGCAGTTCTTC. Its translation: CASSRGGTSSYNEQFF.

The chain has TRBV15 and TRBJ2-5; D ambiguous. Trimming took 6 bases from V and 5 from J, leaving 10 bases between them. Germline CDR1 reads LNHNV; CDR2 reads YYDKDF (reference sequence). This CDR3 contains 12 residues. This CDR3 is CATSPGGETQYF. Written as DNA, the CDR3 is TGTGCCACCAGTCCAGGTGGGGAGACCCAGTACTTC.

The CDR3 is CARRRQTAYEQYF. DNA for the CDR3: TGTGCCAGGAGACGACAGACCGCCTACGAGCAGTACTTC. The V and J genes are TRBV2 and TRBJ2-7; perhaps TRBD1 as D (5 bases). The CDR3 length is 13 residues. Germline lookup yields CDR1 SNHLY and CDR2 FYNNEI. V lost 9 bases to trimming and J lost 2 bases, with 14 bases between them.

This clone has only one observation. CDR3 sequence: CASSFQGLAGDQETQYF. CDR3 nucleotide sequence: TGTGCCAGCAGCTTCCAGGGACTAGCGGGGGACCAAGAGACCCAGTACTTC. The J gene is TRBJ2-5, the V gene TRBV11-2; TRBD2 aligns across 14 bases. The germline CDR1 and CDR2 sequences are SGHAT and FQNNGV. Trimming removed 3 bases from V and 0 bases from J; junction bases left unmatched: 3. The CDR3 consists of 17 residues.

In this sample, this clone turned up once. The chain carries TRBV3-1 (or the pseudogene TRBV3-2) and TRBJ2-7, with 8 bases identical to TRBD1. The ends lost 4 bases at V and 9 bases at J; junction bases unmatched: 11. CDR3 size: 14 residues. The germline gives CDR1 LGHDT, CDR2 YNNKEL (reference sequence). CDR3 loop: CASSPSARGRRQYF. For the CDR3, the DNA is TGTGCCAGCAGCCCAAGCGCCAGGGGGCGGCGGCAGTACTTC.